The clone carrying this T cell receptor (beta chain) came up many times. Its antigen is as yet unknown. The sample originates from a study of T cells in Graves' hyperthyroidism and ophthalmopathy. The wider study: Blood was drawn when the patient was first diagnosed and still untreated. General study points: Most clonotypes expanded in the thyroid (above 0.001) were also present in blood. The model identified upcoming ophthalmopathy a median about 7.1 months ahead of onset.

Amplification targeted TCR beta CDR3 regions from RNA transcripts. The primer set for the first-round RT-PCR of the TCR CDR3 was HTBI. Each CDR3 protein is one row after TCRdb ran MiXCR on the multiplex PCR reads. The sample has around 800,000 distinct CDR3 sequences, approximately 40% seen once; the top ten hold about 9%. CDR1 SGHAT and CDR2 FQNNGV come from the germline V gene. The germline V and J ends were trimmed by 0 bases and 4 bases, with 9 bases remaining between them. The CDR3 loop spans 14 amino acids. Sequencing used blood. The chain is built from TRBV11-2 and TRBJ1-1; D is undetermined. The receptor was derived from a man between 18 and 29 years old with Graves' hyperthyroidism. CDR3 amino acids: CASSLDRLSTEAFF. CDR3 DNA: TGTGCCAGCAGCTTAGACAGGTTGAGCACTGAAGCTTTCTTT. Together with reference TRBV11-2 and TRBJ1-1, the CDR3 gives the full variable domain: EAGVAQSPRYKIIEKRQSVAFWCNPISGHATLYWYQQILGQGPKLLIQFQNNGVVDDSQLPKDRFSAERLKGVDSTLKIQPAKLEDSAVYLCASSLDRLSTEAFFGQGTRLTVV.